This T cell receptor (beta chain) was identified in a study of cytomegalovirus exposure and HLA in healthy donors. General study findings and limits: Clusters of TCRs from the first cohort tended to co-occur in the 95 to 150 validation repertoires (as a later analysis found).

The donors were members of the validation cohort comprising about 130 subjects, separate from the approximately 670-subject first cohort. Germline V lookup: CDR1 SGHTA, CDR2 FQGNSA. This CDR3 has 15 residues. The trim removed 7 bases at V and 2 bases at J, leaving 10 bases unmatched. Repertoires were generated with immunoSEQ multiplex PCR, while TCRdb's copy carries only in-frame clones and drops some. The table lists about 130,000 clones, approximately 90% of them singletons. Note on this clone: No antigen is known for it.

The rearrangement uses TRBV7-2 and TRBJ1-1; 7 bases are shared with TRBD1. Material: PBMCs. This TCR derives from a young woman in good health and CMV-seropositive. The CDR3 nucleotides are TGTGCCAGCACGGGGCCTGGGACAGCCAACACTGAAGCTTTCTTT. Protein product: CASTGPGTANTEAFF.